One and the same sample provided the 11 T cell receptor beta chains below, sequenced in a study of blood T cell repertoires in COVID-19. Repertoires were generated with immunoSEQ multiplex PCR, while TCRdb's copy carries only in-frame clones and drops some. The sample yields 200,000 to 250,000 clones, almost 90% seen once. The specimen was PBMCs or T cells enriched from blood (not recorded which). These receptors were collected from a man under 40 who had been exposed to COVID-19.

V is TRBV6-5 and J is TRBJ1-3; D gene unclear. CDR1 and CDR2 (germline): MNHEY, SVGAGI. The V end was cut by 2 bases, the J end by 2 bases, with 13 bases between. This CDR3 is built from 16 residues. As DNA, the CDR3 is TGTGCCAGCAGTTACGTCTATAGATCGCCTGGAAACACCATATATTTT. It specifies CASSYVYRSPGNTIYF.

The chain has TRBV5-4 and TRBJ1-6; perhaps TRBD1 as D (6 bases). Germline lookup yields CDR1 SGHNT and CDR2 YYREEE (reference sequence). The CDR3 is 14 residues long. Trimming removed 4 bases from V and 4 bases from J, with 9 bases in between. The CDR3 DNA sequence: TGTGCCAGCAGCCTAACAGGGTATAATTCACCCCTCCACTTT. Translated, it gives CASSLTGYNSPLHF.

V is TRBV6-5 and J is TRBJ2-3; TRBD1 agrees at 7 bases. V lost 0 bases to trimming and J lost 6 bases; unmatched junction nucleotides: 6. Per the germline V gene, CDR1 is MNHEY and CDR2 is SVGAGI. CDR3 length: 15 amino acids. The CDR3 coding sequence is TGTGCCAGCAGTTACTCTTCAGGGGGTAGGGATACGCAGTATTTT. Translating it yields CASSYSSGGRDTQYF.

The chain employs TRBV6-1 and TRBJ2-3, with 7 positions matching TRBD2. This CDR3 comprises 15 residues. V was pared by 3 bases and J by 2 bases, with 5 bases of the junction left unmatched. Germline V gene sequence: CDR1 MNHNS, CDR2 SASEGT. CDR3 sequence: CASSESSGSTDTQYF. The DNA of the CDR3 is TGTGCCAGCAGTGAGTCTAGCGGTTCCACAGATACGCAGTATTTT.

Comment on this clone: Additional DNA sequences in this sample encode the identical CDR3. This chain joins TRBV12-3 or TRBV12-4 and TRBJ1-2; 7 bases fit TRBD1. V gave up 5 bases and J gave up 3 bases; unmatched junction bases: 3. This CDR3 contains 13 residues. The DNA for the CDR3 is TGTGCCAGCAGTCTCGACAGGGACTATGGCTACACCTTC. This translates into CASSLDRDYGYTF.

This sequence joins TRBV5-1 and TRBJ2-1; 7 bases map to TRBD2. The CDR3 loop spans 15 amino acids. The junction had 6 bases not matched to a gene; V was cut back by 2 bases and J by 4 bases. Germline V gives CDR1 SGHRS, CDR2 YFSETQ. The CDR3 sequence: CASSLSGDFYNEQFF. CDR3 DNA sequence: TGCGCCAGCAGCTTAAGCGGGGATTTTTACAATGAGCAGTTCTTC.

The CDR3 nucleotides read TGTGCCAGCAGCCCGCCGGGAGGCTCACCCCTCCACTTT. It specifies CASSPPGGSPLHF. The chain links TRBV11-1 to TRBJ1-6; no firm D call. The CDR3 covers 13 residues. V was clipped by 5 bases and J by 10 bases, with 12 bases between them. Looked up from germline, CDR1 is SGHAT and CDR2 is FQDESV (reference sequence).

The chain carries TRBV25-1 and TRBJ1-4; D may be TRBD1 (5 bases). The germline V gene encodes CDR1 MGHDK and CDR2 SYGVNS. Trimming left V 2 bases short and J 4 bases short, with 8 bases between. This CDR3 region has 14 residues. CDR3 sequence reads: CASSEGGINEKLFF. The CDR3 DNA reads TGTGCCAGCAGTGAAGGGGGGATTAATGAAAAACTGTTTTTT.

This clone was seen only once. The CDR3 region has the DNA TGTGCCAGCAGTCCCCGGACAGAATCCGGGGAGCTGTTTTTT. It specifies CASSPRTESGELFF. The V gene is TRBV3-1 (or the pseudogene TRBV3-2), the J gene TRBJ2-2, with D maybe TRBD1 (6 bases). CDR3 length: 14 amino acids. V lost 6 bases and J lost 6, with 14 bases in between. CDR1 is LGHDT and CDR2 is YNNKEL in the germline V gene (reference sequence).

The rearrangement uses TRBV21-1 and TRBJ2-7; the D call in the table, TRBD1, was not verified against the DNA. TRBV21-1 is tagged as a pseudogene. The CDR3 totals 14 residues. The CDR3 DNA reads as TGTGCCAGCAATAAGACCGGGACAGCTTACGAGCAGTACTTC. Translating it yields CASNKTGTAYEQYF.

The rearrangement joins TRBV3-1 (or the pseudogene TRBV3-2) to TRBJ1-3; D uncertain. Germline V CDR1 and CDR2: LGHDT, YNNKEL (reference sequence). The CDR3 has 17 amino acids. Trimming left V 4 bases short and J 4 bases short, with 20 bases between. The CDR3 sequence is CASSPFSRRPKGNTIYF. The CDR3 coding sequence is TGTGCCAGCAGCCCGTTCAGTAGGAGGCCCAAGGGAAACACCATATATTTT.